These 9 T cell receptor beta chains share one sample of origin, sequenced in a study of radiotherapy plus CTLA-4 blockade in lung cancer. Sequencing used immunoSEQ multiplex PCR; TCRdb keeps in-frame clones, though not all of them. The repertoire holds more than 100,000 clones, with 85% to 90% as singletons. This sample comprised peripheral blood, obtained from a patient treated with radiotherapy plus ipilimumab. Receptors were obtained from a human donor with non-small cell lung cancer that progressed on radiotherapy plus ipilimumab.

The chain couples TRBV2 to TRBJ1-1; 10 bases are a match to TRBD1. Per germline, CDR1 SNHLY and CDR2 FYNNEI. The J segment lost 1 base and the V segment lost 9 bases, leaving 2 bases of the junction unmatched. The CDR3 has 13 residues. DNA for the CDR3: TGTGCCAGGACAGGGGGCCGGAACACTGAAGCTTTCTTT. It encodes CARTGGRNTEAFF.

CDR3 nucleotides: TGTGCCAGCAGCTGGGGACTAGCGGGAACCGGGGAGCTGTTTTTT. It yields the protein CASSWGLAGTGELFF. The rearrangement uses TRBV7-2 and TRBJ2-2, with TRBD2 identical over 13 bases. The CDR3 has 15 amino acids. Germline CDR1 reads SGHTA; CDR2 reads FQGNSA. After removal of 4 bases from V and 5 bases from J, the junction contained 1 base not matched to a gene.

V is TRBV7-8 and J is TRBJ1-1; D might be TRBD1 (6 bases). The CDR3 extends over 15 amino acids. Germline values: CDR1 SGHVS, CDR2 FQNEAQ. The V end lost 2 bases, the J end lost 0 bases, and 10 bases lay between the germline ends. The CDR3 region has the DNA TGTGCCAGCAGCTTATGGGGGACACTGAACACTGAAGCTTTCTTT. It is translated as CASSLWGTLNTEAFF.

The chain carries TRBV21-1 and TRBJ1-5. TRBV21-1 is a pseudogene locus. The CDR3 length is 14 residues. Here the CDR3 DNA reads TGTGCCAGCAGCAACATTGCATATAATCAGCCCCAGCATTTT. It translates to CASSNIAYNQPQHF.

This clone was picked up one time. The rearrangement links TRBV10-2 to TRBJ2-5, with 11 bases matching TRBD1. Germline values: CDR1 WSHSY, CDR2 SAAADI. J gave up 2 bases and V 3 bases, and 2 bases lay outside the gene matches. The CDR3 extends over 15 amino acids. The CDR3 nucleotides read TGCGCCAGCAGTGAAGGGGACAGGGGGCAAGAGACCCAGTACTTC. It encodes CASSEGDRGQETQYF.

This clone showed up just once. At one end, the junction sequence differs from germline, possibly due to a read error. The chain employs TRBV2 and TRBJ1-3, with TRBD1 matching over 8 bases. In germline, CDR1 is SNHLY, CDR2 FYNNEI. There are 15 residues in the CDR3. The CDR3 region is CASRDRDRLGSTIYF. The CDR3 bases are TGTGCCAGCAGGGACCGGGACAGGCTTGGAAGCACCATATATTTT. Using reference TRBV2 and TRBJ1-3 for the parts outside the CDR3, the full variable domain is EPEVTQTPSHQVTQMGQEVILRCVPISNHLYFYWYRQILGQKVEFLVSFYNNEISEKSEIFDDQFSVERPDGSNFTLKIRSTKLEDSAMYFCASRDRDRLGSTIYFGEGSWLTVV.

The chain links TRBV9 to TRBJ2-3; TRBD2 matches at 10 bases. Trimming removed 6 bases from V and 13 bases from J; junction bases left unmatched: 11. This CDR3 region has 13 residues. The germline V gene has CDR1 SGDLS and CDR2 YYNGEE. CDR3 sequence reads: CASTFDLAGVKYF. CDR3 sequence (DNA): TGTGCCAGCACCTTTGACCTAGCGGGAGTTAAGTATTTT.

The V call is TRBV5-4, the J call TRBJ2-7, with D tentatively TRBD1 (5 bases). The CDR3 extends over 15 amino acids. V shed 4 bases and J shed 2 bases, with 16 bases lying between them. Germline V gene lookup returns CDR1 SGHNT and CDR2 YYREEE (reference sequence). The DNA of the CDR3 is TGTGCCAGCAGCCCCAGGGCGAGCGTTCCCTACGAGCAGTACTTC. It yields the protein CASSPRASVPYEQYF.

The chain couples TRBV9 to TRBJ1-4, with no clear D. Germline CDR1 and CDR2: SGDLS and YYNGEE. V was shortened by 5 bases and J by 3 bases, with 17 bases between the two germline ends. CDR3 length equals 16 residues. The DNA of the CDR3 is TGTGCCAGCAGTCTTAGGGCGGGCCTATCTAATGAAAAACTGTTTTTT. The encoded protein is CASSLRAGLSNEKLFF.